This T cell receptor (beta chain) was captured by sequencing in a study of Graves' ophthalmopathy and Graves' hyperthyroidism. Fresh peripheral blood, about 9.3 ml, was the PBMC source. The authors amplified TCR beta CDR3 regions from RNA transcripts. RT-PCR with HTBI primers came first, then second-round multiplex PCR. TCRdb used MiXCR to reprocess the multiplex PCR reads, holding one entry per CDR3 protein. The sample has hundreds of thousands of distinct CDR3 sequences; about 24% are singletons. This CDR3 is 16 amino acids long. Germline CDR1 reads GTSNPN; CDR2 reads SVGIG (reference sequence). Trimming removed 1 base from V and 1 base from J, with 14 bases in between.

The chain carries TRBV30 and TRBJ1-5; D is possibly TRBD1 (5 bases). The source is a woman under 30 with stable Graves' hyperthyroidism. Some clones in this sample may be carry-over from other donors' samples. Specimen: peripheral blood. The CDR3 is CAWSAPGGSSNQPQHF. DNA of the CDR3: TGTGCCTGGAGTGCCCCGGGGGGGAGCAGCAATCAGCCCCAGCATTTT.